The rows below give T cell receptor beta chains drawn from one sample of a study of shared clonotypes between healthy human individuals. The data were produced by immunoSEQ multiplex PCR, yet TCRdb's version contains in-frame clones alone and is incomplete. The sample has 1.5 million to 2.5 million clones, less than 95% seen once; the top ten hold roughly 1%. The specimen sequenced was naive CD8+ T cells sorted from blood. These receptor sequences come from a man between 18 and 29 years old in good health. Both conserved end residues are part of each CDR3. D genes are given only for firm matches.

>TRBJ2-3|TRBV25-1|-
CASSLELGDTQYF
TGTGCCAGCAGTTTGGAGTTGGGAGATACGCAGTATTTT
>TRBJ1-6|TRBV21-1|-
CASSKVVTYNSPLHF
TGTGCCAGCAGCAAAGTGGTCACCTATAATTCACCCCTCCACTTT
>TRBJ2-1|TRBV6-5|TRBD2
CASSYSGGTYNEQFF
TGTGCCAGCAGTTATAGCGGGGGGACTTACAATGAGCAGTTCTTC
>TRBJ1-5|TRBV19|-
CASSIRDSNQPQHF
TGTGCCAGTAGTATCCGGGATTCCAATCAGCCCCAGCATTTT
>TRBJ1-1|TRBV4-3|-
CASSQGNVEAFF
TGCGCCAGCAGCCAAGGAAACGTTGAAGCTTTCTTT
>TRBJ2-7|TRBV11-2|TRBD1
CASSPPGQGYEQYF
TGTGCCAGCAGCCCACCGGGACAGGGCTACGAGCAGTACTTC
>TRBJ1-1|TRBV7-9|-
CASSSNRVGNTEAFF
TGTGCCAGCAGCTCGAACAGGGTGGGGAACACTGAAGCTTTCTTT
>TRBJ1-3|TRBV30|TRBD1
CAWSEGQGVISYSGNTIYF
TGTGCCTGGAGTGAGGGACAGGGTGTGATTTCATACTCTGGAAACACCATATATTTT
>TRBJ2-2|TRBV19|-
CASSPWNTGELFF
TGTGCCAGTAGCCCCTGGAACACCGGGGAGCTGTTTTTT
>TRBJ2-7|TRBV30|-
CAWSVGQFSSYEQYF
TGTGCCTGGAGTGTGGGGCAGTTTAGCTCCTACGAGCAGTACTTC
>TRBJ2-7|TRBV7-2|-
CASSTYRDFEQYF
TGTGCCAGCAGCACATACCGGGACTTTGAGCAGTACTTC
>TRBJ2-7|TRBV19|-
CASSIFLGSNYEQYF
TGTGCCAGTAGTATCTTTTTAGGCAGCAACTACGAGCAGTACTTC
>TRBJ1-3|TRBV5-4|TRBD1
CASSWDSSGNTIYF
TGTGCCAGCAGCTGGGACAGCTCTGGAAACACCATATATTTT
>TRBJ1-2|TRBV28|-
CASSTDYLYGYTF
TGTGCCAGCAGTACCGACTATCTCTATGGCTACACCTTC